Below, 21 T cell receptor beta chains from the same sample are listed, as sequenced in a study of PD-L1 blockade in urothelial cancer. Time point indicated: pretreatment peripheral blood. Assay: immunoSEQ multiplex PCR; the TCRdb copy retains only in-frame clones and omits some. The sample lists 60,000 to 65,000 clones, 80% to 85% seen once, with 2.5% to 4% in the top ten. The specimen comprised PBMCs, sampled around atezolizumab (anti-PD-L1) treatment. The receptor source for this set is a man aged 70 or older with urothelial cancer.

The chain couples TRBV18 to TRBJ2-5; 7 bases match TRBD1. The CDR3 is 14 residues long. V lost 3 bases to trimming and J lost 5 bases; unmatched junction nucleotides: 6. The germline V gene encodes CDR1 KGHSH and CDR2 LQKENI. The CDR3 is CASSPTGSGETQYF. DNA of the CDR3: TGTGCCAGCTCACCGACAGGGTCGGGGGAGACCCAGTACTTC.

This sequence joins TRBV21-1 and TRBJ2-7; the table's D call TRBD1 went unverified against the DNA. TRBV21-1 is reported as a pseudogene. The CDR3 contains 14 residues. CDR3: CASSKGRVTYEQYF. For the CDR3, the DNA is TGTGCCAGCAGCAAAGGCAGGGTCACCTACGAGCAGTACTTC.

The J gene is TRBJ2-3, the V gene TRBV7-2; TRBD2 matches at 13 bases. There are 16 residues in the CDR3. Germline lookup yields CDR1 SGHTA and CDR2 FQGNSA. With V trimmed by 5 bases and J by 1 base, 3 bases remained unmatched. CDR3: CASSLTSGRGTDTQYF. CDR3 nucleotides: TGTGCCAGCAGCCTTACTAGCGGGAGGGGCACAGATACGCAGTATTTT. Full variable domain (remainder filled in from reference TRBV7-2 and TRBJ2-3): GAGVSQSPSNKVTEKGKDVELRCDPISGHTALYWYRQSLGQGLEFLIYFQGNSAPDKSGLPSDRFSAERTGGSVSTLTIQRTQQEDSAVYLCASSLTSGRGTDTQYFGPGTRLTVL.

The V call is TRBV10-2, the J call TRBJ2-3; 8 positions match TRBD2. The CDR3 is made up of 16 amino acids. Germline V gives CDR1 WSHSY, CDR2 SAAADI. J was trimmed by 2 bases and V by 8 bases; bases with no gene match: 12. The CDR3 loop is CASRVRLAGNTDTQYF. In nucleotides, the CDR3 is TGCGCCAGCCGGGTCAGGCTAGCGGGCAACACAGATACGCAGTATTTT.

The CDR3 DNA reads as TGTGCCAGCAGTTACGGCCTGAGCGGCAGCTCCTACAATGAGCAGTTCTTC. This gives the protein CASSYGLSGSSYNEQFF. The rearrangement uses TRBV28 and TRBJ2-1; D is perhaps TRBD2 (5 bases). The CDR3 loop spans 17 amino acids. From germline, CDR1 is MDHEN and CDR2 SYDVKM. V lost 4 bases and J lost 0, with 16 bases in between.

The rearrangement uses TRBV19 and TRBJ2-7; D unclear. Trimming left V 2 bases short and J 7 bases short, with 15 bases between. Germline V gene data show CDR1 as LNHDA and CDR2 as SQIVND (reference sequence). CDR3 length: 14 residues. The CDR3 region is CASSIWSRPAEQYF. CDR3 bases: TGTGCCAGTAGTATATGGAGCAGACCCGCAGAGCAGTACTTC.

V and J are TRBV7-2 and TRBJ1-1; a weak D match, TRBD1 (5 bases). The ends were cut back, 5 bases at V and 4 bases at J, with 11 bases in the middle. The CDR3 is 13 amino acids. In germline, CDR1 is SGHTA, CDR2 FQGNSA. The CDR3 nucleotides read TGTGCCAGCAGCAACCGACAGATCACTGAAGCTTTCTTT. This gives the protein CASSNRQITEAFF.

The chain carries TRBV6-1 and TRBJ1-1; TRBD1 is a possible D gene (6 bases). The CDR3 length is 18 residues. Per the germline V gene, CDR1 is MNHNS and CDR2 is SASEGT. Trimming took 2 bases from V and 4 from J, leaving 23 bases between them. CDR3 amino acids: CASSENVAGAGESTEAFF. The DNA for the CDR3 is TGTGCCAGCAGTGAAAATGTGGCGGGGGCAGGGGAGTCCACTGAAGCTTTCTTT.

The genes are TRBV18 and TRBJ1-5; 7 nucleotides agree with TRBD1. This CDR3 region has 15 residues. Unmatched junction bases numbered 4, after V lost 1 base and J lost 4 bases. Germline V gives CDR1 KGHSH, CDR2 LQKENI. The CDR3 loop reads CASSPRDSRNQPQHF. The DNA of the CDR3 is TGTGCCAGCTCACCACGGGACAGCCGTAATCAGCCCCAGCATTTT.

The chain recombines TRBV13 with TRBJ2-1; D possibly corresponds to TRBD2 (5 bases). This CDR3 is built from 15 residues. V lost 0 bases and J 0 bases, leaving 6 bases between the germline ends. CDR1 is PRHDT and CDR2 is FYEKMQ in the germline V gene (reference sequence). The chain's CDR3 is CASSLGRGSYNEQFF. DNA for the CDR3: TGTGCCAGCAGCTTAGGTCGGGGCTCCTACAATGAGCAGTTCTTC.

For the CDR3, the DNA is TGCGCCAGCAGCCAAACCCCCGCGACTAGGTACAATGAGCAGTTCTTC. This encodes CASSQTPATRYNEQFF. This sequence joins TRBV4-1 and TRBJ2-1; tentatively, D is TRBD2 (6 bases). CDR1 and CDR2 (germline): MGHRA, YSYEKL. Between the trimmed V and J ends, which lost 2 bases and 4 bases, there was a span of 15 bases. CDR3 length equals 16 residues.

This chain's CDR3 is CASSPRDLGGNEQYF. The CDR3 bases are TGTGCCAGCTCACCTCGGGATCTGGGCGGGAACGAGCAGTACTTC. The chain couples TRBV18 to TRBJ2-7; a possible D gene is TRBD2 (6 bases). The V gene's germline CDR1 is KGHSH and CDR2 LQKENI. Trimming took 3 bases from V and 5 from J, leaving 17 bases between them. The CDR3 has 15 amino acids.

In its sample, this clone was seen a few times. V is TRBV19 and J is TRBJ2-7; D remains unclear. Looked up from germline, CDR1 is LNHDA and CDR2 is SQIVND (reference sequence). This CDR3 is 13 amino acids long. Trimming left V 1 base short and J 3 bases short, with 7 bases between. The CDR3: CASSIGAGYEQYF. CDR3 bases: TGTGCCAGTAGTATAGGAGCCGGCTACGAGCAGTACTTC.

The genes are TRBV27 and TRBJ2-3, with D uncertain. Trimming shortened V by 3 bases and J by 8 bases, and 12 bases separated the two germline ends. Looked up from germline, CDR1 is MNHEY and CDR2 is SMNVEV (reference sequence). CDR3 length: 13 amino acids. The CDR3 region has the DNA TGTGCCAGCAGTTTGGTCTCGGTCGGTACGCAGTATTTT. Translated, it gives CASSLVSVGTQYF.

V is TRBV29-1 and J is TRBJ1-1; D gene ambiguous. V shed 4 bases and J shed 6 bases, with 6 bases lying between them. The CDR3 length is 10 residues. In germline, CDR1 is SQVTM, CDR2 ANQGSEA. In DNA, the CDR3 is TGCAGCGTTGGTTCGGCTGAAGCTTTCTTT. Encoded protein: CSVGSAEAFF.

As DNA, the CDR3 is TGTGCCAGCAGTGAAGGAGGCGAGACCCAGTACTTC. This translates into CASSEGGETQYF. The V call is TRBV2, the J call TRBJ2-5; D unclear. Germline V CDR1 and CDR2: SNHLY, FYNNEI. V was pared by 1 base and J by 5 bases, with 5 bases between. The CDR3 extends over 12 amino acids.

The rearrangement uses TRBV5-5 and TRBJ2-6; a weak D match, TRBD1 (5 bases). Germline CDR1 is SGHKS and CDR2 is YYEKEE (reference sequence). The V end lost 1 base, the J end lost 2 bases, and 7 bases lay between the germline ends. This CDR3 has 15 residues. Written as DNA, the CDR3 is TGTGCCAGCAGCTTGACGACAGCTGGGGCCAACGTCCTGACTTTC. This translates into CASSLTTAGANVLTF. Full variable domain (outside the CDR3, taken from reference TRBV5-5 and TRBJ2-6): DAGVTQSPTHLIKTRGQQVTLRCSPISGHKSVSWYQQVLGQGPQFIFQYYEKEERGRGNFPDRFSARQFPNYSSELNVNALLLGDSALYLCASSLTTAGANVLTFGAGSRLTVL.

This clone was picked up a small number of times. CDR3 bases: TGTGCCAGTAGTTCGGGGTTTAGGGACGAGCAGTACTTC. It specifies CASSSGFRDEQYF. The chain is built from TRBV19 and TRBJ2-7; tentative D call: TRBD2 (5 bases). With 5 bases removed from V and 5 bases from J, the gap between germline ends came to 13 bases. The CDR3 runs to 13 residues. The germline gives CDR1 LNHDA, CDR2 SQIVND (reference sequence).

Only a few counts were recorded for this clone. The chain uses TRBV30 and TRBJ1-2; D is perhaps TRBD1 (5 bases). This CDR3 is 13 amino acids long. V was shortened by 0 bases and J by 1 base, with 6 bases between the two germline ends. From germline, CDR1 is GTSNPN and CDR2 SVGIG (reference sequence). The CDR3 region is CAWSVGDNYGYTF. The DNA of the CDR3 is TGTGCCTGGAGTGTAGGGGATAACTATGGCTACACCTTC.

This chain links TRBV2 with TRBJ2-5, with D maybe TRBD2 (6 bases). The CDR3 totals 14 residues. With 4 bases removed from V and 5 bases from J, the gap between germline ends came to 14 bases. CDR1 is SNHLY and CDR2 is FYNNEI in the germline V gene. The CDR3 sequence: CASSGGEGYETQYF. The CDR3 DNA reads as TGTGCCAGCAGTGGCGGGGAAGGGTATGAGACCCAGTACTTC.

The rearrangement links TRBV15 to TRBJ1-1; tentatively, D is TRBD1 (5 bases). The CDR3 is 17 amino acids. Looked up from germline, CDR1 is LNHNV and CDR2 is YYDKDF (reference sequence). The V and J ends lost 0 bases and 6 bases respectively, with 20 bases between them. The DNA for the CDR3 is TGTGCCACCAGCAGAGAGGGGGGGACTACTCGGACCGCTGAAGCTTTCTTT. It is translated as CATSREGGTTRTAEAFF.